Below, 32 T cell receptor beta chains from the same sample are listed, as sequenced in a study of cytomegalovirus exposure and HLA in healthy donors. The PCR ran on 60 Vbeta and 13 Jbeta primers. Profiling relied on immunoSEQ multiplex PCR, and the TCRdb table lists in-frame clones only, not all of them. The sample holds about 170,000 clones, 73% seen once. The sample consisted of PBMCs. Receptors were obtained from a woman aged 18-29 years in good health and CMV-seropositive.

The CDR3 DNA reads as TGTGCCAGCAGCACCTATTCGTCAGGGAATGGCTACACCTTC. The encoded protein is CASSTYSSGNGYTF. This chain links TRBV21-1 with TRBJ1-2; the table's D call of TRBD1 was not tested on the DNA. TRBV21-1 is a pseudogene segment. The length of the CDR3 is 14 residues.

V usage is TRBV6-6 and J usage is TRBJ1-3; D not resolved. Trimming took 7 bases from V and 4 from J, leaving 17 bases between them. The CDR3 length is 15 residues. The germline gives CDR1 MNHNY, CDR2 SVGAGI (reference sequence). This CDR3 is CASTPGLFGGNTIYF. The CDR3 region has the DNA TGTGCCAGCACCCCGGGTCTTTTCGGCGGAAACACCATATATTTT.

The chain couples TRBV23-1 to TRBJ1-2, with D uncertain. TRBV23-1 qualifies as an ORF whose function is uncertain. V was shortened by 3 bases and J by 7 bases, with 9 bases between the two germline ends. This CDR3 is 12 amino acids long. CDR3 nucleotide sequence: TGCGCCAGCAGTCACTCCGACTCTGGCTACACCTTC. Translated: CASSHSDSGYTF.

This clone has only a few counts. This chain connects TRBV5-5 to TRBJ2-2, with a possible D match to TRBD1 (5 bases). Deletions cut 4 bases from V and 16 bases from J, with 14 bases between. Germline V gene lookup returns CDR1 SGHKS and CDR2 YYEKEE (reference sequence). The CDR3 extends over 11 amino acids. The CDR3 protein is CASSLGEGEFF. Here the CDR3 DNA reads TGTGCCAGCAGCCTAGGGGAAGGGGAGTTTTTT.

This sequence joins TRBV27 and TRBJ2-6, with unresolved D. Looked up from germline, CDR1 is MNHEY and CDR2 is SMNVEV (reference sequence). CDR3 length: 15 residues. Trimming removed 3 bases at V and 1 base at J, with 7 bases between. CDR3 in DNA: TGTGCCAGCAGTTTCGCTACTTCTGGGGCCAACGTCCTGACTTTC. Residues: CASSFATSGANVLTF.

The chain is built from TRBV7-9 and TRBJ2-3; 9 positions agree with TRBD1. The CDR3 length is 14 residues. V trimming: 8 bases; J trimming: 5 bases; junction bases outside the gene matches: 8. Germline loops: CDR1 SEHNR, CDR2 FQNEAQ (reference sequence). The CDR3 sequence: CASGPRDREDTQYF. CDR3 nucleotide sequence: TGTGCCAGCGGCCCCCGGGACAGGGAAGATACGCAGTATTTT.

The chain recombines TRBV5-1 with TRBJ2-4, with TRBD2 as a possible D gene (6 bases). This CDR3 comprises 15 residues. Trimming removed 0 bases at V and 6 bases at J, with 13 bases between. CDR1 is SGHRS and CDR2 is YFSETQ in the germline V gene. The CDR3 DNA reads TGCGCCAGCAGCTTGGACGGTCAGGGAGGAAACATTCAGTACTTC. This codes for CASSLDGQGGNIQYF. Drawing the rest from reference TRBV5-1 and TRBJ2-4, the complete variable domain is KAGVTQTPRYLIKTRGQQVTLSCSPISGHRSVSWYQQTPGQGLQFLFEYFSETQRNKGNFPGRFSGRQFSNSRSEMNVSTLELGDSALYLCASSLDGQGGNIQYFGAGTRLSVL.

The chain recombines TRBV19 with TRBJ1-5; 8 bases are shared with TRBD1. J was trimmed by 2 bases and V by 1 base; bases with no gene match: 4. Germline CDR1 reads LNHDA; CDR2 reads SQIVND (reference sequence). The CDR3 covers 16 residues. The CDR3, as DNA: TGTGCCAGTAGTATAGCAGGGGGCGAACGCAATCAGCCCCAGCATTTT. Its protein product is CASSIAGGERNQPQHF.

This rearrangement joins TRBV6-1 to TRBJ2-3, with 12 bases that match TRBD2. The CDR3 spans 14 residues. V shed 5 bases and J 7 bases; nucleotides not matched to a gene: 4. The V gene's germline CDR1 is MNHNS and CDR2 SASEGT. CDR3 residues: CASSPSGGANTQYF. For the CDR3, the DNA is TGTGCCAGCAGTCCTAGCGGGGGGGCGAATACGCAGTATTTT.

The chain has TRBV4-2 and TRBJ2-7, with D possibly TRBD1 on 6 matching bases. Between the trimmed V and J ends, which lost 2 bases and 4 bases, there was a span of 15 bases. Germline CDR1 LGHNA, CDR2 YNFKEQ. The CDR3 sequence is 15 residues long. This CDR3 reads CASSQFSDSIYEQYF. The CDR3 region has the DNA TGTGCCAGCAGCCAATTCTCGGACAGTATTTACGAGCAGTACTTC.

A few counts support this clone. The CDR3 nucleotides read TGTGCCAGCAGCTCGGGCCCGGACAGGGCAAATTCACCCCTCCACTTT. It is translated as CASSSGPDRANSPLHF. This rearrangement joins TRBV7-2 to TRBJ1-6; 8 bases map to TRBD1. Trimming at V came to 4 bases and at J to 7 bases, leaving 9 bases not matched to a gene. Germline assignment: CDR1 SGHTA and CDR2 FQGNSA. This CDR3 is built from 16 residues.

This chain links TRBV2 with TRBJ2-5, with 10 bases that match TRBD1. Germline CDR1 and CDR2: SNHLY and FYNNEI. CDR3 length: 15 amino acids. V lost 7 bases, J lost 5 bases, and 10 bases stayed unmatched. Here the CDR3 DNA reads TGTGCCAGCAAACCAGACAGGGGGCCGCAGGAGACCCAGTACTTC. It specifies CASKPDRGPQETQYF.

In regard to this clone: Sequence at one end of the junction differs from germline and may be a read error. The V and J genes are TRBV27 and TRBJ2-1; TRBD1 agrees at 9 bases. CDR1 and CDR2 (germline): MNHEY, SMNVEV (reference sequence). The CDR3 runs 15 residues. The CDR3 sequence: CASSQTGGSYNAQFF. CDR3 DNA sequence: TGTGCCAGCAGCCAGACAGGGGGTTCCTACAATGCGCAGTTCTTC.

The chain recombines TRBV7-3 with TRBJ1-5; 7 bases fit TRBD1. Germline V gene sequence: CDR1 SGHTA, CDR2 FQGTGA. V lost 0 bases and J lost 3; bases outside the gene matches: 11. The CDR3 has 18 residues. The CDR3 sequence: CASSLTPPDRVFNQPQHF. The CDR3 DNA sequence: TGTGCCAGCAGCTTAACTCCCCCTGACAGGGTTTTCAATCAGCCCCAGCATTTT.

V and J are TRBV19 and TRBJ1-5; perhaps TRBD1 as D (6 bases). Between the trimmed V and J ends, which lost 4 bases and 1 base, there was a span of 14 bases. Germline V gene lookup returns CDR1 LNHDA and CDR2 SQIVND (reference sequence). The CDR3 is 16 residues long. As DNA, the CDR3 is TGTGCCAGTAGTACCTACAGGGAATTGAGCAATCAGCCCCAGCATTTT. This translates into CASSTYRELSNQPQHF.

V gene TRBV27 combines with J gene TRBJ2-5, with 8 nucleotides matching TRBD2. The ends lost 4 bases at V and 4 bases at J; junction bases unmatched: 11. Germline-derived CDR1 and CDR2 are MNHEY and SMNVEV (reference sequence). The CDR3 is 16 residues long. CDR3 region: CASSSYMGLAGETQYF. CDR3 DNA: TGTGCCAGCAGTTCGTATATGGGGCTAGCGGGAGAGACCCAGTACTTC.

The genes are TRBV4-1 and TRBJ2-3; D uncertain. The CDR3 runs 17 residues. Germline CDR1 reads MGHRA; CDR2 reads YSYEKL. Trimming took 0 bases from V and 2 from J, leaving 15 bases between them. The DNA for the CDR3 is TGCGCCAGCAGCCAAGATCCTATACCATTACCCACAGATACGCAGTATTTT. This translates into CASSQDPIPLPTDTQYF.

The chain joins TRBV18 to TRBJ2-2; D may be TRBD2 (6 bases). Germline CDR1 KGHSH, CDR2 LQKENI. This CDR3 comprises 15 residues. The germline V and J ends were trimmed by 1 base and 6 bases, with 12 bases remaining between them. This chain's CDR3 is CASSPRREGSGELFF. The CDR3 coding sequence is TGTGCCAGCTCACCACGGCGGGAAGGCTCCGGGGAGCTGTTTTTT.

The DNA for the CDR3 is TGTGCCAGCAGCTTAACTGCAGCTAGGGAGGGCTACACCTTC. Its translation: CASSLTAAREGYTF. The rearrangement links TRBV7-3 to TRBJ1-2; D is unclear. This CDR3 comprises 14 residues. V shed 0 bases and J shed 8 bases, with 13 bases lying between them. CDR1 is SGHTA, CDR2 FQGTGA, per germline. Drawing the rest from reference TRBV7-3 and TRBJ1-2, the complete variable domain is GAGVSQTPSNKVTEKGKYVELRCDPISGHTALYWYRQSLGQGPEFLIYFQGTGAADDSGLPNDRFFAVRPEGSVSTLKIQRTERGDSAVYLCASSLTAAREGYTFGSGTRLTVV.

This clone was counted a few times. The chain combines TRBV11-2 with TRBJ1-5, with D possibly matching TRBD1 (5 bases). The CDR3 length is 16 residues. V was pared by 5 bases and J by 3 bases, with 17 bases between. Per germline, CDR1 SGHAT and CDR2 FQNNGV. Here the CDR3 DNA reads TGTGCCAGCAGCCCGGAGACGGACACCATCAATCAGCCCCAGCATTTT. Its protein product is CASSPETDTINQPQHF. The entire variable domain, with the rest obtained from reference TRBV11-2 and TRBJ1-5, is as follows: EAGVAQSPRYKIIEKRQSVAFWCNPISGHATLYWYQQILGQGPKLLIQFQNNGVVDDSQLPKDRFSAERLKGVDSTLKIQPAKLEDSAVYLCASSPETDTINQPQHFGDGTRLSIL.

A few counts support this clone. This chain joins TRBV19 and TRBJ1-4; 9 nucleotides align to TRBD1. Trimming took 6 bases from V and 6 from J; bases not matched to a gene: 5. In germline, CDR1 is LNHDA, CDR2 SQIVND (reference sequence). This CDR3 region has 14 residues. Here the CDR3 reads CASSTGTGYEKLFF. Written as DNA, the CDR3 is TGTGCCAGTAGCACCGGGACAGGGTATGAAAAACTGTTTTTT.

The chain joins TRBV30 to TRBJ1-1; 8 nucleotides match TRBD1. CDR3 size: 17 residues. In germline, CDR1 is GTSNPN, CDR2 SVGIG (reference sequence). V was clipped by 2 bases and J by 0 bases; unmatched bases: 11. Here the CDR3 reads CAWSSGRTGIMNTEAFF. As DNA, the CDR3 is TGTGCCTGGAGTTCTGGCCGGACAGGGATTATGAACACTGAAGCTTTCTTT.

The chain is built from TRBV11-1 and TRBJ1-3, with D possibly TRBD1 on 5 matching bases. With 5 bases removed from V and 0 bases from J, the gap between germline ends came to 14 bases. The CDR3 extends over 16 amino acids. Germline-derived CDR1 and CDR2 are SGHAT and FQDESV (reference sequence). CDR3 bases: TGTGCCAGCAGCGCGTCGCGGGGCCTCTCTGGAAACACCATATATTTT. Translation: CASSASRGLSGNTIYF.

The chain uses TRBV13 and TRBJ1-6; D call uncertain. The CDR3 consists of 12 residues. The V end was cut by 5 bases, the J end by 9 bases, with 8 bases between. Germline V gene lookup returns CDR1 PRHDT and CDR2 FYEKMQ (reference sequence). The CDR3: CASSPEGSPLHF. In DNA form, the CDR3 reads TGTGCCAGCAGCCCGGAGGGTTCACCCCTCCACTTT.

The chain is built from TRBV5-1 and TRBJ2-3, with 14 positions matching TRBD2. Germline lookup yields CDR1 SGHRS and CDR2 YFSETQ. Trimming at V came to 5 bases and at J to 1 base, leaving 3 bases not matched to a gene. The CDR3 is 16 amino acids. The CDR3 reads CASRPGLAGGTDTQYF. CDR3 DNA: TGCGCCAGCAGGCCGGGACTAGCGGGGGGCACAGATACGCAGTATTTT.

This sequence joins TRBV11-2 and TRBJ1-1, with TRBD1 matching over 7 bases. The CDR3 sequence is 15 residues long. From germline, CDR1 is SGHAT and CDR2 FQNNGV. J gave up 4 bases and V 3 bases, and 8 bases lay outside the gene matches. The CDR3 is CASSFTGVRSTEAFF. CDR3 DNA sequence: TGTGCCAGCAGCTTTACAGGGGTTCGATCCACTGAAGCTTTCTTT.

The V call is TRBV7-8, the J call TRBJ2-1; perhaps TRBD2 as D (5 bases). Germline V gives CDR1 SGHVS, CDR2 FQNEAQ. With 1 base removed from V and 2 bases from J, the gap between germline ends came to 12 bases. The CDR3 has 16 residues. The CDR3 DNA reads as TGTGCCAGCAGCTTAGAGGCGGGCCATACCTACAATGAGCAGTTCTTC. This sequence encodes CASSLEAGHTYNEQFF. The full variable domain, in which reference TRBV7-8 and TRBJ2-1 provide the parts outside the CDR3, is GAGVSQSPRYKVAKRGQDVALRCDPISGHVSLFWYQQALGQGPEFLTYFQNEAQLDKSGLPSDRFFAERPEGSVSTLKIQRTQQEDSAVYLCASSLEAGHTYNEQFFGPGTRLTVL.

This clone has just one count. A read error may account for a junction end that differs from germline. V usage is TRBV9 and J usage is TRBJ2-1, with TRBD2 identical over 8 bases. This CDR3 has 15 amino acids. Germline V lookup: CDR1 SGDLS, CDR2 YYNGEE. The CDR3 protein is CASSVAGISYNEQFF. The CDR3 DNA sequence: TGTGCCAGCAGTGTAGCGGGGATCTCCTACAATGAGCAGTTCTTC. The complete variable domain, with remaining parts taken from reference TRBV9 and TRBJ2-1, reads DSGVTQTPKHLITATGQRVTLRCSPRSGDLSVYWYQQSLDQGLQFLIQYYNGEERAKGNILERFSAQQFPDLHSELNLSSLELGDSALYFCASSVAGISYNEQFFGPGTRLTVL.

V is TRBV7-8 and J is TRBJ2-3; 9 nucleotides match TRBD2. CDR1 and CDR2 (germline): SGHVS, FQNEAQ. CDR3 length: 18 amino acids. V lost 5 bases and J lost 1; bases outside the gene matches: 13. CDR3 coding DNA: TGTGCCAGCAGCCTCCCGCCCCAGGAGCGGGGGGGCACAGATACGCAGTATTTT. Protein product: CASSLPPQERGGTDTQYF.

This clone was seen more than once but under ten times. This sequence joins TRBV19 and TRBJ1-2, with D possibly TRBD1 on 5 matching bases. The CDR3 contains 14 residues. V shed 6 bases and J shed 0 bases, with 11 bases lying between them. Germline CDR1 LNHDA, CDR2 SQIVND (reference sequence). The CDR3, as DNA: TGTGCCAGTAGCTCCAGGGATGCTAACTATGGCTACACCTTC. Its translation is CASSSRDANYGYTF.

Remarks on this clone: The junction and the germline gene differ at one end; a read error may be behind it. The rearrangement uses TRBV7-9 and TRBJ2-7; D perhaps matches TRBD1 (9 bases). CDR3 length: 18 residues. CDR1 and CDR2 from the germline V gene are SEHNR and FQNEAQ (reference sequence). The CDR3 sequence: CSSSSGTGKAGDFYEQYF. CDR3 DNA: TGTTCCAGCAGCTCTGGGACAGGGAAAGCGGGGGACTTCTACGAGCAGTACTTC.

This sequence joins TRBV6-5 and TRBJ1-2; D possibly corresponds to TRBD1 (6 bases). The germline CDR1 and CDR2 sequences are MNHEY and SVGAGI. V gave up 8 bases and J gave up 14 bases, with 21 bases separating them. This CDR3 spans 12 amino acids. The CDR3 region is CASGALVDRQTF. The DNA for the CDR3 is TGTGCCAGCGGAGCCCTCGTGGACAGACAGACCTTC.